A selection of T cell receptor beta chains follows, all from one sample in a study of cytomegalovirus exposure and HLA in healthy donors. Here immunoSEQ multiplex PCR was the method, and the copy in TCRdb shows in-frame clones only, minus some. Recorded for this sample: about 150,000 clones. The sequenced sample consisted of PBMCs. The receptor set was obtained from a woman between 50 and 59 years old in good health and CMV-seronegative. Each CDR3 is given with its conserved first and last residue.

CDR3aa: CASSLGGDRFDQPQHF
v_gene: TRBV5-1

CDR3aa: CASSPSSSTGLDEQFF
v_gene: TRBV27

CDR3aa: CASGGLGTEAFF
v_gene: TRBV6-6

CDR3aa: CASSLVGGSLTNTGELFF
v_gene: TRBV7-9

CDR3aa: CSAPLEVEAFF
v_gene: TRBV20-1

CDR3aa: CASSSTGGWEREYEQYF
v_gene: TRBV28

CDR3aa: CASTAEDTGELFF
v_gene: TRBV2

CDR3aa: CASSIRGGGTGELFF
v_gene: TRBV27

CDR3aa: CASSYSGTSGAYEQYF
v_gene: TRBV28

CDR3aa: CAIKYDRGFYEQYF
v_gene: TRBV10-3

CDR3aa: CASSLRGVGNEQFF
v_gene: TRBV7-2

CDR3aa: CASSYPGQPNQPQHF
v_gene: TRBV28

CDR3aa: CSAQDRYEQYF
v_gene: TRBV20-1